The sequence of this T cell receptor beta chain was determined in a study of blood T cell repertoires in COVID-19. Looking at the study overall: In each case, the material was cDNA or gDNA derived from T cells, B-cell-depleted T cells, or PBMCs.

Germline V gene data show CDR1 as SGHNT and CDR2 as YYREEE (reference sequence). The CDR3 consists of 14 residues. The junction had 11 bases not matched to a gene; V was cut back by 5 bases and J by 6 bases. Per the original methods: Nucleated cell counts were estimated from reference gene primer amplification. Sequenced by immunoSEQ multiplex PCR; TCRdb stores in-frame clones only, minus some. That table is the source of V, J and clone size, and D and trimming were worked out from the DNA. The sample lists nearly 350,000 clones, 75% to 90% seen once, with under 6.5% in the top ten. The sample consisted of peripheral blood. This receptor was taken from a woman in her forties or fifties with COVID-19, enrolled during active disease. This sequence joins TRBV5-4 and TRBJ2-7; 7 bases match TRBD2. The CDR3 loop reads CASSLGGPQLEQYF. CDR3 sequence (DNA): TGTGCCAGCAGTCTGGGAGGGCCCCAACTCGAGCAGTACTTC.